This TCR beta chain emerged from a study of long-term antiretroviral therapy in people with HIV. Study-level results: Blood in the study was drawn between the mid-2000s and the late 2010s, possibly under older ART regimens, which may be less effective than current ones.

Sequencing relied on immunoSEQ assay v3.0, run at survey level. Sequencing used immunoSEQ multiplex PCR; TCRdb keeps in-frame clones, though not all of them. The profile shows roughly 28,000 clones, around 95% of them singletons. Comment on this clone: The antigen remains undetermined.

The germline V and J ends were trimmed by 0 bases and 3 bases, with 18 bases remaining between them. This CDR3 region has 17 residues. Germline V gene sequence: CDR1 LGHNA, CDR2 YNFKEQ. This sequence originates from a man in his thirties or forties with HIV. The chain recombines TRBV4-2 with TRBJ2-7, with D unresolved. The specimen was unsorted PBMCs, collected 5.3 years after starting antiretroviral therapy. The CDR3 DNA reads as TGTGCCAGCAGCCAAGATCCTCCCCGTCGAACCCTCTACGAGCAGTACTTC. Translated, it gives CASSQDPPRRTLYEQYF.